This TCR beta chain derives from a study of blood T cell repertoires in COVID-19. With 1 base removed from V and 6 bases from J, the gap between germline ends came to 10 bases. The CDR3 has 13 amino acids. The germline gives CDR1 SNHLY, CDR2 FYNNEI. Here immunoSEQ multiplex PCR was the method, and the copy in TCRdb shows in-frame clones only, minus some. The sample includes about 290,000 clones, around 90% seen only once; the top ten take 1.7%. J is TRBJ2-7 and V is TRBV2; D gene ambiguous. Sequences were obtained from PBMCs or T cells enriched from blood (not recorded which). This clonotype was obtained from a woman aged 40 to 50 who had recovered from COVID-19. The DNA for the CDR3 is TGTGCCAGCAGTGAAGGGCAGGTCGGCGAGCAGTACTTC. This sequence encodes CASSEGQVGEQYF.